Following are 21 T cell receptor beta chains from one sample sequenced in a study of T cell changes during pregnancy in multiple sclerosis (dated by TCRdb to between 2018 and 2020). Receptor amplification or capture employed the immunoSEQ multiplex PCR assay. TCRdb re-hosts the immuneACCESS table, in-frame sequences only. Its copies lack some clones; in the studies checked, an unresolved V gene accounts for under half of them, and the cause for the rest is not known. The sample yields about 46,000 clones; approximately 92% were counted once. Approximately 2.2% of the sample goes to the ten largest clones. The sample here was peripheral blood, taken in the third trimester of pregnancy. The receptors were sampled from a female donor with multiple sclerosis, enrolled in a pregnancy study.

The chain joins TRBV27 to TRBJ2-5; TRBD2 agrees at 10 bases. Germline trimming cut 2 bases from V and 1 base from J; bases unmatched to any gene: 7. Germline lookup yields CDR1 MNHEY and CDR2 SMNVEV (reference sequence). There are 17 residues in the CDR3. The CDR3 nucleotides read TGTGCCAGCAGTTTAGTCGGACTAGCGGAGCGCCAAGAGACCCAGTACTTC. Amino acid sequence: CASSLVGLAERQETQYF.

The chain uses TRBV19 and TRBJ2-7; 8 nucleotides match TRBD2. CDR3 length equals 15 residues. Looked up from germline, CDR1 is LNHDA and CDR2 is SQIVND (reference sequence). V was clipped by 9 bases and J by 4 bases; unmatched bases: 14. CDR3 bases: TGTGCCAGCTCCCTCGGGGGCGGGGGGATTTACGAGCAGTACTTC. Translation gives CASSLGGGGIYEQYF.

The chain has TRBV6-1 and TRBJ1-2, with D perhaps matching TRBD1 (6 bases). The CDR3 is 14 amino acids. Germline V CDR1 and CDR2: MNHNS, SASEGT. V lost 6 bases, J lost 0 bases, and 11 bases lay in between. CDR3 amino acids: CASSPGTSNYGYTF. CDR3 nucleotide sequence: TGTGCCAGCAGCCCCGGGACATCTAACTATGGCTACACCTTC.

The V call is TRBV9, the J call TRBJ1-4; 10 bases are shared with TRBD1. The V gene end was trimmed by 4 bases and the J gene end by 8 bases; junction bases not matched to a gene: 8. Germline lookup yields CDR1 SGDLS and CDR2 YYNGEE. CDR3 size: 15 residues. In nucleotides, the CDR3 is TGTGCCAGCAGCTTCCGGGACAGGGGATACGAAAAACTGTTTTTT. It codes for CASSFRDRGYEKLFF.

This chain connects TRBV11-2 to TRBJ2-7; 8 nucleotides line up with TRBD1. Germline V gene sequence: CDR1 SGHAT, CDR2 FQNNGV. This CDR3 spans 14 amino acids. Trimming took 6 bases from V and 4 from J; bases not matched to a gene: 8. The CDR3 DNA is TGTGCCAGCAGAGGCGGACAGGGCTTTTACGAGCAGTACTTC. This codes for CASRGGQGFYEQYF. Using reference TRBV11-2 and TRBJ2-7 for the parts outside the CDR3, the full variable domain is EAGVAQSPRYKIIEKRQSVAFWCNPISGHATLYWYQQILGQGPKLLIQFQNNGVVDDSQLPKDRFSAERLKGVDSTLKIQPAKLEDSAVYLCASRGGQGFYEQYFGPGTRLTVT.

This clone was observed once. This sequence joins TRBV11-3 and TRBJ1-1; tentative D call: TRBD1 (5 bases). V was trimmed by 2 bases and J by 4 bases, leaving 8 bases between them. The CDR3 covers 13 residues. Germline V lookup: CDR1 SGHNT, CDR2 YENEEA. The CDR3 bases are TGTGCCAGCAGCTTAACGGGGGTCACTGAAGCTTTCTTT. This codes for CASSLTGVTEAFF. Supplemented by reference TRBV11-3 and TRBJ1-1, the full variable domain reads EAGVVQSPRYKIIEKKQPVAFWCNPISGHNTLYWYLQNLGQGPELLIRYENEEAVDDSQLPKDRFSAERLKGVDSTLKIQPAELGDSAVYLCASSLTGVTEAFFGQGTRLTVV.

This clone occurred once. The chain is built from TRBV19 and TRBJ2-7, with TRBD2 as a possible D gene (6 bases). From germline, CDR1 is LNHDA and CDR2 SQIVND (reference sequence). There are 14 residues in the CDR3. Trimming removed 8 bases from V and 0 bases from J, with 14 bases in between. The CDR3 DNA reads TGTGCCAGTTCGGCGGGCGGGATCTCCTACGAGCAGTACTTC. It is translated as CASSAGGISYEQYF.

The J gene is TRBJ2-1, the V gene TRBV4-3; 7 positions match TRBD2. In germline, CDR1 is LGHNA, CDR2 YSLEER. The CDR3 has 16 amino acids. V shed 1 base, J shed 4 bases, and the junction held 7 bases outside the gene matches. CDR3 protein: CASSQAGGSGYNEQFF. CDR3 DNA: TGCGCCAGCAGCCAAGCTGGCGGGAGTGGTTACAATGAGCAGTTCTTC.

This clone was seen only once. This rearrangement joins TRBV28 to TRBJ2-3; D remains ambiguous. This CDR3 spans 15 amino acids. V lost 2 bases to trimming and J lost 2 bases, with 11 bases between them. Germline values: CDR1 MDHEN, CDR2 SYDVKM. CDR3 sequence reads: CASSLSPVSTDTQYF. CDR3 sequence (DNA): TGTGCCAGCAGTTTAAGTCCGGTTTCCACAGATACGCAGTATTTT.

This chain uses TRBV5-6 with TRBJ2-7, with TRBD2 matching 7 bases. Trimming at V came to 0 bases and at J to 3 bases, leaving 6 bases not matched to a gene. CDR3 length: 15 amino acids. Germline CDR1 and CDR2: SGHDT and YYEEEE. CDR3 region: CASSLGGGSNYEQYF. Written as DNA, the CDR3 is TGTGCCAGCAGCTTGGGTGGCGGGAGCAACTACGAGCAGTACTTC.

This chain joins TRBV15 and TRBJ1-1; 9 bases align to TRBD1. The CDR3 contains 20 residues. Germline-derived CDR1 and CDR2 are LNHNV and YYDKDF (reference sequence). V gave up 0 bases and J gave up 4 bases; unmatched junction bases: 18. CDR3 residues: CATSRDPPGQGNDVVTEAFF. CDR3 DNA: TGTGCCACCAGCAGAGACCCCCCGGGACAGGGAAACGATGTGGTCACTGAAGCTTTCTTT.

This chain connects TRBV7-6 to TRBJ2-5; 9 nucleotides align to TRBD1. V was clipped by 1 base and J by 3 bases; unmatched bases: 9. This CDR3 region has 17 residues. CDR1 SGHVS and CDR2 FNYEAQ come from the germline V gene. The CDR3 spells CASSLGSLQGAKETQYF. CDR3 sequence (DNA): TGTGCCAGCAGCTTAGGCTCTTTACAGGGGGCGAAAGAGACCCAGTACTTC.

This chain connects TRBV5-1 to TRBJ2-7; tentative D call: TRBD1 (6 bases). V dropped 2 bases and J dropped 3 bases, with 15 bases sitting between them. Looked up from germline, CDR1 is SGHRS and CDR2 is YFSETQ. CDR3 length: 15 amino acids. The chain's CDR3 is CASSFQAGDFYEQYF. CDR3 nucleotide sequence: TGCGCCAGCAGCTTCCAGGCAGGGGATTTCTACGAGCAGTACTTC.

The table lists this clone with a count of one. The V call is TRBV7-9, the J call TRBJ2-3, with 13 nucleotides matching TRBD2. The ends lost 5 bases at V and 4 bases at J; junction bases unmatched: 12. The V gene's germline CDR1 is SEHNR and CDR2 FQNEAQ (reference sequence). The CDR3 extends over 18 amino acids. The CDR3 loop reads CASSTRRLAGGFADTQYF. Here the CDR3 DNA reads TGTGCCAGCAGCACAAGGAGACTAGCGGGAGGCTTCGCAGATACGCAGTATTTT. Together with reference TRBV7-9 and TRBJ2-3, the CDR3 gives the full variable domain: DTGVSQNPRHKITKRGQNVTFRCDPISEHNRLYWYRQTLGQGPEFLTYFQNEAQLEKSRLLSDRFSAERPKGSFSTLEIQRTEQGDSAMYLCASSTRRLAGGFADTQYFGPGTRLTVL.

V is TRBV5-1 and J is TRBJ2-7; 7 nucleotides match TRBD1. With V trimmed by 8 bases and J by 0 bases, 11 bases remained unmatched. The CDR3 covers 15 residues. CDR1 SGHRS and CDR2 YFSETQ come from the germline V gene. CDR3: CASRQGVISSYEQYF. CDR3 DNA: TGCGCCAGTCGACAGGGAGTTATATCCTCCTACGAGCAGTACTTC.

This chain connects TRBV4-3 to TRBJ2-2; the D gene is possibly TRBD1 (6 bases). This CDR3 has 14 residues. V dropped 8 bases and J dropped 1 base, with 11 bases sitting between them. The germline V gene encodes CDR1 LGHNA and CDR2 YSLEER. The CDR3 here is CASGLTGNTGELFF. The CDR3 DNA follows: TGCGCCAGCGGGTTGACAGGGAACACCGGGGAGCTGTTTTTT.

This chain links TRBV4-3 with TRBJ2-5, with TRBD1 matching 11 bases. This CDR3 region has 15 residues. After removal of 4 bases from V and 5 bases from J, the junction contained 6 bases not matched to a gene. CDR1 and CDR2 from the germline V gene are LGHNA and YSLEER. CDR3 coding DNA: TGCGCCAGCAGCCCGAGGACAGGGGGCATGGAGACCCAGTACTTC. Encoded protein: CASSPRTGGMETQYF.

Judged by abundance, this clone is medium-sized. J is TRBJ2-2 and V is TRBV4-2; 7 bases align to TRBD1. Germline V gene data show CDR1 as LGHNA and CDR2 as YNFKEQ. Losses at the gene ends were 3 bases for V and 3 bases for J; bases not matched to a gene: 7. CDR3 length: 16 residues. The CDR3 DNA reads as TGTGCCAGCAGCCAGGAAGGACAGGACCACACCGGGGAGCTGTTTTTT. Translated: CASSQEGQDHTGELFF.

This rearrangement joins TRBV18 to TRBJ2-1; TRBD1 aligns across 9 bases. V lost 5 bases and J lost 5; bases outside the gene matches: 13. The CDR3 is 17 amino acids. CDR1 is KGHSH, CDR2 LQKENI, per germline. The CDR3 DNA reads as TGTGCCAGCTCAAACCAGGGACAGGGTTGGAAACACAATGAGCAGTTCTTC. The encoded protein is CASSNQGQGWKHNEQFF.

This clone was seen only a few times. The rearrangement links TRBV2 to TRBJ1-2; 10 positions match TRBD1. The junction had 3 bases not matched to a gene; V was cut back by 10 bases and J by 4 bases. The germline V gene has CDR1 SNHLY and CDR2 FYNNEI. This CDR3 contains 12 residues. The CDR3 region has the DNA TGTGCCACCCGGACAGGGGGCTATGGCTACACCTTC. Amino acid sequence: CATRTGGYGYTF.

V gene TRBV7-2 combines with J gene TRBJ1-4; 9 bases are shared with TRBD1. Germline V gene lookup returns CDR1 SGHTA and CDR2 FQGNSA. The trim removed 2 bases at V and 6 bases at J, leaving 4 bases unmatched. The CDR3 extends over 15 amino acids. The CDR3 is CASSLPGTGYEKLFF. The CDR3 DNA follows: TGTGCCAGCAGCTTACCCGGGACAGGGTATGAAAAACTGTTTTTT. Full variable domain (rest looked up from reference TRBV7-2 and TRBJ1-4): GAGVSQSPSNKVTEKGKDVELRCDPISGHTALYWYRQSLGQGLEFLIYFQGNSAPDKSGLPSDRFSAERTGGSVSTLTIQRTQQEDSAVYLCASSLPGTGYEKLFFGSGTQLSVL.